The sequence of this T cell receptor (beta chain) was determined in a study of T-cell reconstitution after alpha-beta-depleted transplantation in children. The sample holds many counts of this clonotype. Unique molecular identifiers featured in how the TCRbeta library was prepared. TCRdb recomputed calls from the PCR reads with MiXCR, one row per CDR3 protein. The repertoire holds approximately 650,000 distinct CDR3 sequences, with roughly 13% as singletons. CDR3 length equals 15 residues. V lost 6 bases and J lost 5; bases outside the gene matches: 12. The V call is TRBV12-3 or TRBV12-4, the J call TRBJ2-5; 7 positions agree with TRBD1. The TCR comes from a girl aged 2 to 9 with congenital amegakaryocytic thrombocytopenia, due to receive a stem cell transplant. Source: PBMCs, taken before TCRalphabeta/CD19-depleted stem cell transplant. The CDR3 coding sequence is TGTGCCAGCAGCTTCTCTCCCACAGGGGTGGAGACCCAGTACTTC. This translates into CASSFSPTGVETQYF.